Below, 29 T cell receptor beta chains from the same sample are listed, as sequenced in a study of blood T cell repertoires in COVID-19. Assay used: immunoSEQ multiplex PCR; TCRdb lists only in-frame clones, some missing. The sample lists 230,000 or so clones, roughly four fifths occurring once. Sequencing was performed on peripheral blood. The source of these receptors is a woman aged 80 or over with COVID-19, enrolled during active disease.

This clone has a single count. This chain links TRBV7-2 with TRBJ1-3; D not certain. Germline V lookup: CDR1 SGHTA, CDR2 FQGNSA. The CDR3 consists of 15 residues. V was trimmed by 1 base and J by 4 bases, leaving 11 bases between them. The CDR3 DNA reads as TGTGCCAGCAGCTTAGACGGTGCTTCAGGAAACACCATATATTTT. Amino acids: CASSLDGASGNTIYF.

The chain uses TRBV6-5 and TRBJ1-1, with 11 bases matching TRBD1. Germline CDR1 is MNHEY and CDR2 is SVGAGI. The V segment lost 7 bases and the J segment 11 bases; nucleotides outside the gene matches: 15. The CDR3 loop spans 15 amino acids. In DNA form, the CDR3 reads TGTGCCAGCACCTTGCTTCCGGGACAGGGGGTAGCGGCTTTCTTT. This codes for CASTLLPGQGVAAFF.

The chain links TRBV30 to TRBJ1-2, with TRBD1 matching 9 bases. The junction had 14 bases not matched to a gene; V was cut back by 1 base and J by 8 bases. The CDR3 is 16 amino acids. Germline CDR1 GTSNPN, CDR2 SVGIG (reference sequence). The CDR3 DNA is TGTGCCTGGAGTGCCCGTACAGGGGGCGCTTCGGGAGGCTACACCTTC. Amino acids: CAWSARTGGASGGYTF.

This CDR3 reads CASSLEAYYGYTF. The DNA of the CDR3 is TGTGCCAGCAGCTTGGAGGCCTACTATGGCTACACCTTC. The chain links TRBV7-2 to TRBJ1-2, with D unresolved. Trimming took 3 bases from V and 3 from J, leaving 8 bases between them. The CDR3 covers 13 residues. CDR1 and CDR2 from the germline V gene are SGHTA and FQGNSA.

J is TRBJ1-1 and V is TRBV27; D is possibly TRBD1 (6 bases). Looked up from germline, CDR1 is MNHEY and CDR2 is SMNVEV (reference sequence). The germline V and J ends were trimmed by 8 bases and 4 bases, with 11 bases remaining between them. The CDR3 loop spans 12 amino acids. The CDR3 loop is CASGGLSTEAFF. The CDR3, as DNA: TGTGCCAGCGGGGGCTTGAGCACTGAAGCTTTCTTT.

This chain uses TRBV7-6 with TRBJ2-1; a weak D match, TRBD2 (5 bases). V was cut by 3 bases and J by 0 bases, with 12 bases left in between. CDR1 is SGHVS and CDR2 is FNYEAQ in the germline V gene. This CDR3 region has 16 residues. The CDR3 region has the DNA TGTGCCAGCAGCTTGAGCGGACGGAGCTCCTACAATGAGCAGTTCTTC. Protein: CASSLSGRSSYNEQFF.

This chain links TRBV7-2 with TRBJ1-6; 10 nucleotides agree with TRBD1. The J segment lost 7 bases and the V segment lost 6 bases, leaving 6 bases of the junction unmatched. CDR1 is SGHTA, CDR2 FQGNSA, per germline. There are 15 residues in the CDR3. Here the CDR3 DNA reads TGTGCCAGCAGTCCCAGGACAGGGGGGAATTCACCCCTCCACTTT. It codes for CASSPRTGGNSPLHF.

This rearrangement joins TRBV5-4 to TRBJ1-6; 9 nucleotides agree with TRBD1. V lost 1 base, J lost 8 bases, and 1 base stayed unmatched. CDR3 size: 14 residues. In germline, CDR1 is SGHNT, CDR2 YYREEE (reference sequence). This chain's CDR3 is CASSLTGGDSPLHF. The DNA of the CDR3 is TGTGCCAGCAGCTTGACAGGGGGCGATTCACCCCTCCACTTT.

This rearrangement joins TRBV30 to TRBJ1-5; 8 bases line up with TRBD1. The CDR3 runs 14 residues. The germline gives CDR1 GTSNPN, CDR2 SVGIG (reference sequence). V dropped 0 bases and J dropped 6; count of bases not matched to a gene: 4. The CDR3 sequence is CAWSVSGGGQPQHF. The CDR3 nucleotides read TGTGCCTGGAGTGTATCAGGGGGCGGTCAGCCCCAGCATTTT.

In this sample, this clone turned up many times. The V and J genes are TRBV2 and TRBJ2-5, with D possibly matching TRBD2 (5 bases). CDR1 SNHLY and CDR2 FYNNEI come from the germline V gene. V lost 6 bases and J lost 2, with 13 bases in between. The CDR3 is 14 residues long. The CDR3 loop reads CASRPSGYQETQYF. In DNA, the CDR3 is TGTGCCAGCAGGCCCAGCGGATATCAAGAGACCCAGTACTTC. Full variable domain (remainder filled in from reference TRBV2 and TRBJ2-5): EPEVTQTPSHQVTQMGQEVILRCVPISNHLYFYWYRQILGQKVEFLVSFYNNEISEKSEIFDDQFSVERPDGSNFTLKIRSTKLEDSAMYFCASRPSGYQETQYFGPGTRLLVL.

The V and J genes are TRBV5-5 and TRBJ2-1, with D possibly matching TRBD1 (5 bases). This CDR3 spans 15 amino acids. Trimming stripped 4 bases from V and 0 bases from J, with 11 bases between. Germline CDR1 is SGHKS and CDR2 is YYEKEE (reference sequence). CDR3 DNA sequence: TGTGCCAGCAGCAGGGGATTTATCTCCTACAATGAGCAGTTCTTC. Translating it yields CASSRGFISYNEQFF. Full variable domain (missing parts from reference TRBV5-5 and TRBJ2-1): DAGVTQSPTHLIKTRGQQVTLRCSPISGHKSVSWYQQVLGQGPQFIFQYYEKEERGRGNFPDRFSARQFPNYSSELNVNALLLGDSALYLCASSRGFISYNEQFFGPGTRLTVL.

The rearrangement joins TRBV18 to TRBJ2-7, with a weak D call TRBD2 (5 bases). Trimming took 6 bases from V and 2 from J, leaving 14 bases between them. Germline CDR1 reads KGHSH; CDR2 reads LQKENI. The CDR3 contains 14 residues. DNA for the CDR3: TGTGCCAGCTCTGACCACGGAGGTACCTACGAGCAGTACTTC. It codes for CASSDHGGTYEQYF. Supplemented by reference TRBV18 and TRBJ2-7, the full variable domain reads NAGVMQNPRHLVRRRGQEARLRCSPMKGHSHVYWYRQLPEEGLKFMVYLQKENIIDESGMPKERFSAEFPKEGPSILRIQQVVRGDSAAYFCASSDHGGTYEQYFGPGTRLTVT.

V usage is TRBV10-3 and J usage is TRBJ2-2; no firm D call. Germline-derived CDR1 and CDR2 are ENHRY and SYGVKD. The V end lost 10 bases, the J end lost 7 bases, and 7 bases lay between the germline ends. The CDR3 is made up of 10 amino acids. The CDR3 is CATWSGELFF. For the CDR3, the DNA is TGTGCCACATGGAGCGGGGAGCTGTTTTTT.

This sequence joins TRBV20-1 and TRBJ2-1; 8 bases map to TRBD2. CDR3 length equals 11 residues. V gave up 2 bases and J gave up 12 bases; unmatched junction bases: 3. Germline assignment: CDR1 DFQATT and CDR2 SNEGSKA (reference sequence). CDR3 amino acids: CSARMAGGQFF. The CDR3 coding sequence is TGCAGTGCTAGAATGGCGGGGGGGCAGTTCTTC.

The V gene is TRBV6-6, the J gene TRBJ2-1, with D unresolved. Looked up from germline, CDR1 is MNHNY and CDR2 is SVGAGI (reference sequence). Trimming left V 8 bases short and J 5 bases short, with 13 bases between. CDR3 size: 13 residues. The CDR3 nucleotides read TGTGCCAGCTCCTTACTACATAACAATGAGCAGTTCTTC. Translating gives CASSLLHNNEQFF.

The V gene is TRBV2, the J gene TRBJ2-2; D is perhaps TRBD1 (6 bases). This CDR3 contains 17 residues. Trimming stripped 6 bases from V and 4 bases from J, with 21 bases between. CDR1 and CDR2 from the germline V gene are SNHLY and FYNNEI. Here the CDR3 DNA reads TGTGCCAGCAGCACGTCCAGGACAGCCTTTCGCACCGGGGAGCTGTTTTTT. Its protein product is CASSTSRTAFRTGELFF.

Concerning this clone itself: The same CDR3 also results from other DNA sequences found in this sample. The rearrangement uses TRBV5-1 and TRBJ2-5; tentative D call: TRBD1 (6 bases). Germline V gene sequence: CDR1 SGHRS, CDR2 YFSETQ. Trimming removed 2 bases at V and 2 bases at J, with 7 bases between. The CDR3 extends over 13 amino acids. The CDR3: CASSFTGQETQYF. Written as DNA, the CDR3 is TGCGCCAGCAGCTTTACAGGGCAAGAGACCCAGTACTTC.

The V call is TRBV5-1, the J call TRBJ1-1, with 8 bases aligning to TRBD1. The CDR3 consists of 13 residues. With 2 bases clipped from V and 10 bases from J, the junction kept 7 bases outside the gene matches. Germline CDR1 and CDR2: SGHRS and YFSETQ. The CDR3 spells CASSFGQGMRAFF. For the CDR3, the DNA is TGCGCCAGCAGCTTTGGACAGGGTATGCGAGCTTTCTTT.

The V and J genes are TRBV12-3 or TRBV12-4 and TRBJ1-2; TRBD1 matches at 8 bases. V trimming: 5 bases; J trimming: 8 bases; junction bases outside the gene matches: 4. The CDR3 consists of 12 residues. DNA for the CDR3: TGTGCCAGCAGTCCCGGGGACAGGGGCTACACCTTC. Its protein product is CASSPGDRGYTF.

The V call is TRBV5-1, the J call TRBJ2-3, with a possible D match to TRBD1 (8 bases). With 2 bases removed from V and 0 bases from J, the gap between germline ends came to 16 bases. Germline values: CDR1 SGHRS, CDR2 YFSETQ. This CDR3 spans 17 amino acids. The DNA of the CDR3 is TGCGCCAGCAGCTTCTACAGGGGGGGCACAAGCACAGATACGCAGTATTTT. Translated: CASSFYRGGTSTDTQYF.

CDR3 sequence: CASSLGRGSTLTMEKLFF. The CDR3 region has the DNA TGTGCCAGCAGCTTAGGGCGGGGTTCTACCCTAACGATGGAAAAACTGTTTTTT. This chain connects TRBV7-9 to TRBJ1-4; D gene ambiguous. With 1 base removed from V and 8 bases from J, the gap between germline ends came to 23 bases. Looked up from germline, CDR1 is SEHNR and CDR2 is FQNEAQ (reference sequence). This CDR3 spans 18 amino acids. The whole variable domain, filled in from reference TRBV7-9 and TRBJ1-4, reads DTGVSQNPRHKITKRGQNVTFRCDPISEHNRLYWYRQTLGQGPEFLTYFQNEAQLEKSRLLSDRFSAERPKGSFSTLEIQRTEQGDSAMYLCASSLGRGSTLTMEKLFFGSGTQLSVL.

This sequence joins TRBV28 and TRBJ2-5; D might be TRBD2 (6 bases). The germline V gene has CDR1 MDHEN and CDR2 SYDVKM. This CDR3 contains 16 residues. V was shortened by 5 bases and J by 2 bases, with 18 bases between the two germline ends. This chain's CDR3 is CASSTPGLGRQETQYF. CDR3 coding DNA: TGTGCCAGCAGTACCCCGGGACTGGGGCGGCAAGAGACCCAGTACTTC.

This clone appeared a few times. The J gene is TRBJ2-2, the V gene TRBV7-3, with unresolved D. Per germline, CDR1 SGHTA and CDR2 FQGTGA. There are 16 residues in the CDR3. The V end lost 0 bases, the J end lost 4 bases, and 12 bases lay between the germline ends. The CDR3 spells CASSLTGSELTGELFF. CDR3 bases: TGTGCCAGCAGCTTAACCGGGTCGGAGCTCACCGGGGAGCTGTTTTTT. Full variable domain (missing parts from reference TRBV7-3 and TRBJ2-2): GAGVSQTPSNKVTEKGKYVELRCDPISGHTALYWYRQSLGQGPEFLIYFQGTGAADDSGLPNDRFFAVRPEGSVSTLKIQRTERGDSAVYLCASSLTGSELTGELFFGEGSRLTVL.

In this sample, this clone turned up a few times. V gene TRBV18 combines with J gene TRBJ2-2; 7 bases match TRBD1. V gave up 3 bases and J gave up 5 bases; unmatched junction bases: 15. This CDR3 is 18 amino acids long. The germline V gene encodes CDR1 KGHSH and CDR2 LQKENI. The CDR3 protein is CASSPWTGLLSPTGELFF. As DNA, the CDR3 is TGTGCCAGCTCACCCTGGACAGGCCTCCTCTCCCCGACCGGGGAGCTGTTTTTT.

CDR3 in DNA: TGTGCCAGCAGCTTAACCCGGACTACGACCCAGTACTTC. This codes for CASSLTRTTTQYF. The genes are TRBV7-3 and TRBJ2-5; a possible D gene is TRBD2 (6 bases). Trimming took 0 bases from V and 7 from J, leaving 9 bases between them. The CDR3 covers 13 residues. Germline CDR1 SGHTA, CDR2 FQGTGA. Full variable domain (outside the CDR3, taken from reference TRBV7-3 and TRBJ2-5): GAGVSQTPSNKVTEKGKYVELRCDPISGHTALYWYRQSLGQGPEFLIYFQGTGAADDSGLPNDRFFAVRPEGSVSTLKIQRTERGDSAVYLCASSLTRTTTQYFGPGTRLLVL.

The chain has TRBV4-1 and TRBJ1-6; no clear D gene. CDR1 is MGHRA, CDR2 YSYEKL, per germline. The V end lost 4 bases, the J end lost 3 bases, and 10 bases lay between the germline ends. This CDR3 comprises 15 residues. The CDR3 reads CASSPPSLYNSPLHF. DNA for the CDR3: TGCGCCAGCAGCCCCCCCTCCCTCTATAATTCACCCCTCCACTTT.

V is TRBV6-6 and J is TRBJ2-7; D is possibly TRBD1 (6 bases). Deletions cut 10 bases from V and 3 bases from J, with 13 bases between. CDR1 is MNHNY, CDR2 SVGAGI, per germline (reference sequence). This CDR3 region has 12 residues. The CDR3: CATERGGYEQYF. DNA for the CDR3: TGTGCCACTGAGAGAGGGGGCTACGAGCAGTACTTC.

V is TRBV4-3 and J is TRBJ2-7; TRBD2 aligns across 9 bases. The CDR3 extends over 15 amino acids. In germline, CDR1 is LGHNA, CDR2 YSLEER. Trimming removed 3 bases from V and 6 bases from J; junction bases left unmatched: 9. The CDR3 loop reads CASSQSWGGRGEQYF. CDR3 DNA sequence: TGCGCCAGCAGCCAGTCCTGGGGCGGGAGGGGCGAGCAGTACTTC.

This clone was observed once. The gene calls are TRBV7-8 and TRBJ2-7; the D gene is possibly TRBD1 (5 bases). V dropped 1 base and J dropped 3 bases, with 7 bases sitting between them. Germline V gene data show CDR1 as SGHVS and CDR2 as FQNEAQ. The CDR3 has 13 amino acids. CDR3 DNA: TGTGCCAGCAGCTTAGTACAGGACTACGAGCAGTACTTC. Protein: CASSLVQDYEQYF.